The next 10 T cell receptor beta chains were all read from a single sample in a study of blood T cell repertoires in COVID-19. The protocol was immunoSEQ multiplex PCR, while the TCRdb copy is restricted to in-frame clones and leaves out a portion. Among fewer than 250,000 clones listed, 85% to 90% were seen once. Sequenced sample: peripheral blood. Receptors originate from a woman aged 45-65 years with acute or convalescent COVID-19.

The rearrangement uses TRBV19 and TRBJ1-2; possibly TRBD1 for D (5 bases). The CDR3 spans 11 residues. Per germline, CDR1 LNHDA and CDR2 SQIVND (reference sequence). V lost 5 bases to trimming and J lost 5 bases, with 6 bases between them. CDR3 bases: TGTGCCAGTAGTGGGGGGTATGGCTACACCTTC. It yields the protein CASSGGYGYTF.

This clone has a handful of counts. This specimen includes other DNA sequences encoding the same CDR3. The CDR3 protein is CASRLAGSGDTQYF. CDR3 nucleotide sequence: TGTGCCAGCCGGCTAGCGGGATCGGGGGATACGCAGTATTTT. The rearrangement links TRBV27 to TRBJ2-3; 9 bases are a match to TRBD2. Trimming cost V 8 bases and J 6 bases; bases outside gene matches: 9. The CDR3 loop spans 14 amino acids. Per germline, CDR1 MNHEY and CDR2 SMNVEV (reference sequence).

This chain uses TRBV4-3 with TRBJ2-7; 7 bases fit TRBD1. CDR3 length equals 15 residues. The germline V gene has CDR1 LGHNA and CDR2 YSLEER. J gave up 1 base and V 2 bases, and 5 bases lay outside the gene matches. The CDR3 loop is CASSQQTGMSYEQYF. The CDR3 DNA is TGCGCCAGCAGCCAACAGACAGGGATGTCCTACGAGCAGTACTTC.

The rearrangement joins TRBV2 to TRBJ1-2, with 7 bases matching TRBD1. Germline CDR1 reads SNHLY; CDR2 reads FYNNEI. V trimming: 4 bases; J trimming: 3 bases; junction bases outside the gene matches: 8. The length of the CDR3 is 15 residues. CDR3 nucleotide sequence: TGTGCCAGCAGTGGACAGGGATTGTCCTACTATGGCTACACCTTC. Its translation is CASSGQGLSYYGYTF.

This clone is a singleton in its sample. The V call is TRBV7-2, the J call TRBJ2-1; 7 nucleotides line up with TRBD2. Losses at the gene ends were 3 bases for V and 4 bases for J; bases not matched to a gene: 6. CDR1 is SGHTA, CDR2 FQGNSA, per germline. The CDR3 runs to 15 residues. The CDR3 region is CASSFERGFYNEQFF. The DNA of the CDR3 is TGTGCCAGCAGCTTCGAGCGGGGCTTTTACAATGAGCAGTTCTTC.

Ten or more counts support this clone. The chain combines TRBV19 with TRBJ2-4, with a tentative D call TRBD1 (6 bases). The CDR3 is 15 amino acids. V dropped 0 bases and J dropped 3 bases, with 9 bases sitting between them. The germline V gene encodes CDR1 LNHDA and CDR2 SQIVND (reference sequence). DNA of the CDR3: TGTGCCAGTAGTATAGAGGGCAGGGGCAAAAACATTCAGTACTTC. Protein product: CASSIEGRGKNIQYF.

This chain connects TRBV6-2 or TRBV6-3 to TRBJ2-7, with D possibly TRBD2 on 7 matching bases. Germline V gene sequence: CDR1 MNHEY, CDR2 SVGEGT. This CDR3 region has 14 residues. Trimming cost V 0 bases and J 4 bases, with 10 bases left between them. The CDR3 loop is CASSYSRGRYEQYF. The CDR3 bases are TGTGCCAGCAGTTACTCGCGGGGGCGTTACGAGCAGTACTTC.

The chain is built from TRBV9 and TRBJ1-2, with D possibly TRBD1 on 6 matching bases. CDR1 SGDLS and CDR2 YYNGEE come from the germline V gene. Trimming shortened V by 4 bases and J by 3 bases, and 10 bases separated the two germline ends. This CDR3 has 13 residues. In nucleotides, the CDR3 is TGTGCCAGCAGCCCCAACAGGGACTATGGCTACACCTTC. This sequence encodes CASSPNRDYGYTF.

This clone was counted only a few times. Other nucleotide sequences in the sample specify the same CDR3. The genes are TRBV7-9 and TRBJ2-7; maybe TRBD1 (6 bases). Germline V gene data show CDR1 as SEHNR and CDR2 as FQNEAQ (reference sequence). The CDR3 sequence is 13 residues long. Trimming removed 1 base at V and 7 bases at J, with 11 bases between. CDR3 bases: TGTGCCAGCAGCTTAGTAAGCAGGGGAGAGCAGTACTTC. Translated: CASSLVSRGEQYF.

The chain has TRBV5-4 and TRBJ2-4; D is possibly TRBD1 (6 bases). The V end lost 4 bases, the J end lost 8 bases, and 13 bases lay between the germline ends. Germline V gene lookup returns CDR1 SGHNT and CDR2 YYREEE (reference sequence). There are 13 residues in the CDR3. The CDR3 nucleotides read TGTGCCAGCAGCGTACAGGGTTTGGACATTCAGTACTTC. Its translation: CASSVQGLDIQYF.